This T cell receptor (beta chain) was documented in a study of shared clonotypes between healthy human individuals. This clone occurred many times. From germline, CDR1 is SGHDN and CDR2 FVKESK. V lost 6 bases, J lost 4 bases, and 10 bases stayed unmatched. This CDR3 is 15 amino acids long. Sequencing used immunoSEQ multiplex PCR; TCRdb keeps in-frame clones, though not all of them. Of some 630,000 clones listed, approximately 79% were seen once; the top ten hold around 2%. The receptor was derived from a woman aged 25 to 39 in good health. The chain combines TRBV14 with TRBJ2-7; 9 nucleotides agree with TRBD1. Sequenced sample: memory CD4+ T cells sorted from blood. Subset given: CD45RA-negative fraction. CDR3 bases: TGTGCCAGCAGTCGAAGCAAAGGACAGGGGTACGAGCAGTACTTC. Protein sequence: CASSRSKGQGYEQYF.